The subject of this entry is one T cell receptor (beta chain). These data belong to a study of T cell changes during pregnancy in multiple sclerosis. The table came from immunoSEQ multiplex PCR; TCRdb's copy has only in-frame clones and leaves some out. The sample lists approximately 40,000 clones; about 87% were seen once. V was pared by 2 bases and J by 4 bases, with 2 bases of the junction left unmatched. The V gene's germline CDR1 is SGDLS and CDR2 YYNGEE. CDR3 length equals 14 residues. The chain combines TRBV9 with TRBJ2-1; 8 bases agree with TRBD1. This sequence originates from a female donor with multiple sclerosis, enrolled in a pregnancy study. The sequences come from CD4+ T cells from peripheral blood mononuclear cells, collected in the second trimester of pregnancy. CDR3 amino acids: CASSVGQDYNEQFF. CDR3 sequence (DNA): TGTGCCAGCAGCGTGGGACAGGATTACAATGAGCAGTTCTTC.